The clone carrying this T cell receptor beta chain was seen at least ten times. Its antigen is unidentified. This CDR3 comprises 20 residues. J gave up 1 base and V 5 bases, and 17 bases lay outside the gene matches. This record belongs to a study of T-cell reconstitution after alpha-beta-depleted transplantation in children. Study-wide results and caveats: Expanded clones from the graft, numbering several hundred, reportedly supplied alpha-beta T cells about two months after transplant. High day-60 TCRbeta diversity in some patients came from surviving recipient T cells and thymic progenitors. T-cell counts and diversity were attributed mostly to newly produced T cells one year after transplant.

Preparing the TCRbeta library involved the use of unique molecular identifiers. TCRdb analysed the PCR reads with MiXCR anew, one entry per CDR3 protein. The sample consists of around 600,000 distinct CDR3 sequences, about 21% of them appearing once. This clonotype was sampled from a boy in the first two years of life who had a stem cell transplant for acute myeloid leukemia, so the T cells may come from the graft donor. The V gene is TRBV12-3 or TRBV12-4, the J gene TRBJ2-7; TRBD2 agrees at 13 bases. Source: PBMCs, mostly from graft donor cells, taken 360 days after TCRalphabeta/CD19-depleted stem cell transplant. CDR3: CASSALSGPGLAGRSYEQYF. DNA for the CDR3: TGTGCCAGCAGTGCCCTATCCGGCCCGGGACTAGCGGGGAGGTCCTACGAGCAGTACTTC.